What follows are 16 T cell receptor beta chains derived from one specimen sequenced in a study of response to subunit inactivated influenza vaccine (dated by TCRdb to the late 2010s). Library preparation used RT-PCR. Instrument on record: Illumina HiSeq 2500. TCRdb passed the public sequencing reads through fastp at Q25 and MiXCR, retaining productive beta sequences. Rows matching on CDR3 protein sequence are summarized as one entry with the most common DNA and genes. The sample includes fewer than 600,000 distinct CDR3 sequences, with approximately 6.9% observed a single time. The top ten constitute about 12% of the sample. This specimen was PBMCs from blood, taken about 24 months after vaccination. All receptors come from a man between 45 and 75 years old who received an inactivated influenza vaccine. Donor details come from another sample of the same person, matched by shared clones.

This clonotype was seen many times. V usage is TRBV28 and J usage is TRBJ2-1; 11 nucleotides agree with TRBD2. CDR3 length equals 15 residues. The V segment lost 8 bases and the J segment 2 bases; nucleotides outside the gene matches: 5. Looked up from germline, CDR1 is MDHEN and CDR2 is SYDVKM. The CDR3 bases are TGTGCCAGCTCGGGACTAGCGGATACCTACAATGAGCAGTTCTTC. Amino acids: CASSGLADTYNEQFF.

The CDR3 DNA reads TGTGCCAGCAGGGCGCCCTGGGCAGGGATAGATACGCAGTATTTT. This sequence encodes CASRAPWAGIDTQYF. The chain employs TRBV6-1 and TRBJ2-3; D might be TRBD1 (5 bases). V gave up 6 bases and J gave up 5 bases, with 18 bases separating them. Germline lookup yields CDR1 MNHNS and CDR2 SASEGT. CDR3 length: 15 residues.

This clonotype was counted a few times. The chain couples TRBV12-3 or TRBV12-4 to TRBJ2-7; 8 nucleotides align to TRBD2. The CDR3 runs to 14 residues. Losses at the gene ends were 7 bases for V and 3 bases for J; bases not matched to a gene: 8. CDR3 protein: CASTNSGTHYEQYF. The CDR3 nucleotides are TGTGCCAGCACTAATAGCGGGACACACTACGAGCAGTACTTC.

This chain joins TRBV6-1 and TRBJ1-1; tentatively, D is TRBD1 (6 bases). Per germline, CDR1 MNHNS and CDR2 SASEGT. This CDR3 has 14 residues. Trimming removed 7 bases from V and 6 bases from J, with 18 bases in between. In DNA, the CDR3 is TGTGCCAGCACCCAAGATTGGGGGGCGGCTGAAGCTTTCTTT. It encodes CASTQDWGAAEAFF.

The CDR3 nucleotides are TGTGCCAGCAGTTTGAGGCGGCCCGATAATTCACCCCTCCACTTT. As protein: CASSLRRPDNSPLHF. The rearrangement joins TRBV27 to TRBJ1-6; D gene uncertain. The CDR3 contains 15 residues. Per the germline V gene, CDR1 is MNHEY and CDR2 is SMNVEV (reference sequence). V dropped 3 bases and J dropped 5 bases, with 11 bases sitting between them.

This clonotype was counted at least ten times. The V call is TRBV7-6, the J call TRBJ2-5, with D possibly called TRBD1 or TRBD2 (6 bases each). There are 16 residues in the CDR3. The germline CDR1 and CDR2 sequences are SGHVS and FNYEAQ. Deletions cut 0 bases from V and 6 bases from J, with 17 bases between. CDR3 sequence (DNA): TGTGCCAGCAGCTTAGCCTCGTTCCGGGGGCTGCAGACCCAGTACTTC. As protein: CASSLASFRGLQTQYF.

Only a few counts were recorded for this clonotype. This rearrangement joins TRBV12-3 or TRBV12-4 to TRBJ1-2; TRBD1 might be the D (5 bases). Trimming cost V 5 bases and J 4 bases, with 17 bases left between them. The CDR3 totals 15 residues. CDR3 protein: CASSPGPGRSYGYTF. CDR3 coding DNA: TGTGCCAGCAGTCCAGGTCCGGGACGGAGCTATGGCTACACCTTC.

This clonotype was counted ten times or more. CDR3 in amino acids: CASSLEDSSYNEQFF. The CDR3 region has the DNA TGTGCCAGCAGCTTGGAGGATAGCTCCTACAATGAGCAGTTCTTC. The V and J genes are TRBV5-4 and TRBJ2-1; the D is unclear. The CDR3 runs 15 residues. V shed 0 bases and J shed 0 bases, with 7 bases lying between them. Germline V gene sequence: CDR1 SGHNT, CDR2 YYREEE (reference sequence).

In its sample, this clonotype was seen a few times. The chain is built from TRBV2 and TRBJ1-2, with 8 bases matching TRBD1. CDR1 and CDR2 from the germline V gene are SNHLY and FYNNEI. Trimming took 6 bases from V and 0 from J; bases not matched to a gene: 6. The CDR3 is made up of 15 amino acids. CDR3 protein: CASSLDRAANYGYTF. DNA of the CDR3: TGTGCCAGCAGCCTGGACAGGGCAGCTAACTATGGCTACACCTTC.

This clonotype was detected only a few times. This chain links TRBV5-1 with TRBJ1-1; 9 positions agree with TRBD1. The V segment lost 3 bases and the J segment 4 bases; nucleotides outside the gene matches: 1. This CDR3 has 13 amino acids. Germline-derived CDR1 and CDR2 are SGHRS and YFSETQ. The CDR3 is CASSYRGPTEAFF. CDR3 nucleotides: TGCGCCAGCAGCTACAGGGGGCCCACTGAAGCTTTCTTT.

This clonotype was seen ten or more times. The genes are TRBV12-3 or TRBV12-4 and TRBJ1-6, with TRBD1 matching over 9 bases. The trim removed 8 bases at V and 6 bases at J, leaving 2 bases unmatched. This CDR3 has 13 amino acids. The CDR3 nucleotides read TGTGCCAGCTCGACAGGGGGTAATTCACCCCTCCACTTT. Protein sequence: CASSTGGNSPLHF.

The sample holds many counts of this clonotype. V usage is TRBV4-1 and J usage is TRBJ1-5; D ambiguous. V was pared by 4 bases and J by 0 bases, with 13 bases between. The CDR3 is 16 amino acids. CDR1 and CDR2 (germline): MGHRA, YSYEKL. The CDR3 sequence: CASSPSVGISNQPQHF. The CDR3 DNA sequence: TGCGCCAGCAGCCCGAGCGTCGGAATTAGCAATCAGCCCCAGCATTTT.

The chain is built from TRBV21-1 and TRBJ2-7; the table's TRBD2 call for D was not verified on the DNA. TRBV21-1 is a documented pseudogene. This CDR3 comprises 17 residues. The CDR3 bases are TGTGCCAGCAGCGCCGGACTAGCGGGAGTTTCCTCCTACGAGCAGTACTTC. Amino acids: CASSAGLAGVSSYEQYF.

This clonotype was seen only a few times. This chain connects TRBV27 to TRBJ2-7; 9 nucleotides align to TRBD2. The V gene's germline CDR1 is MNHEY and CDR2 SMNVEV (reference sequence). The J segment lost 4 bases and the V segment lost 5 bases, leaving 9 bases of the junction unmatched. The CDR3 sequence is 15 residues long. CDR3 coding DNA: TGTGCCAGCAGTCCGAGCCTTAGCGGGAGTTACGAGCAGTACTTC. This encodes CASSPSLSGSYEQYF.

V gene TRBV5-1 combines with J gene TRBJ2-1; unclear D gene. The CDR3 is 14 residues long. V dropped 0 bases and J dropped 5 bases, with 9 bases sitting between them. Germline assignment: CDR1 SGHRS and CDR2 YFSETQ. CDR3 in amino acids: CASSLEQSDNEQFF. The DNA for the CDR3 is TGCGCCAGCAGCTTGGAACAGAGTGACAATGAGCAGTTCTTC.

This clonotype was seen more than once but under ten times. The CDR3 DNA reads TGTGCCAGCAGCTTAGCCCTCGAACGGGAAGAGACCCAGTACTTC. Its translation is CASSLALEREETQYF. The V gene is TRBV11-2, the J gene TRBJ2-5; D gene unclear. Germline values: CDR1 SGHAT, CDR2 FQNNGV. V gave up 1 base and J gave up 3 bases, with 12 bases separating them. CDR3 length: 15 residues. Complete variable domain (other parts from reference TRBV11-2 and TRBJ2-5): EAGVAQSPRYKIIEKRQSVAFWCNPISGHATLYWYQQILGQGPKLLIQFQNNGVVDDSQLPKDRFSAERLKGVDSTLKIQPAKLEDSAVYLCASSLALEREETQYFGPGTRLLVL.